The 15 T cell receptor beta chains below were found in one sample sequenced in a study of PD-L1 blockade in urothelial cancer. Using immunoSEQ multiplex PCR, the repertoire was profiled, and TCRdb retains in-frame clones only, with some absent. The data contain around 87,000 clones, roughly 85% of them singletons. The time point is: peripheral blood 6 weeks after treatment start. Sequencing used PBMCs, obtained around atezolizumab (anti-PD-L1) treatment. The receptor set was obtained from a man aged 65 to 79 with urothelial cancer.

This chain connects TRBV5-1 to TRBJ1-1, with D possibly TRBD1 on 5 matching bases. V lost 2 bases and J 0 bases, leaving 8 bases between the germline ends. CDR3 length equals 14 residues. Germline assignment: CDR1 SGHRS and CDR2 YFSETQ. This CDR3 reads CASSFLQVNTEAFF. The CDR3 bases are TGCGCCAGCAGCTTTCTACAGGTGAACACTGAAGCTTTCTTT. Full variable domain (remainder filled in from reference TRBV5-1 and TRBJ1-1): KAGVTQTPRYLIKTRGQQVTLSCSPISGHRSVSWYQQTPGQGLQFLFEYFSETQRNKGNFPGRFSGRQFSNSRSEMNVSTLELGDSALYLCASSFLQVNTEAFFGQGTRLTVV.

The CDR3 reads CASSLDQGSGLAETQYF. The CDR3 DNA follows: TGTGCCAGCAGCTTAGACCAGGGGTCGGGACTAGCCGAGACCCAGTACTTC. J is TRBJ2-5 and V is TRBV11-2; 9 bases are shared with TRBD2. The V gene end was trimmed by 0 bases and the J gene end by 5 bases; junction bases not matched to a gene: 10. CDR1 and CDR2 from the germline V gene are SGHAT and FQNNGV. This CDR3 is 17 amino acids long.

V gene TRBV7-2 combines with J gene TRBJ1-4; 7 bases line up with TRBD1. V lost 8 bases, J lost 10 bases, and 16 bases stayed unmatched. The CDR3 spans 15 residues. Germline CDR1 and CDR2: SGHTA and FQGNSA. CDR3 DNA: TGTGCCAGCTCATCATCCGGGACAGAAGTTAGAAAACTGTTTTTT. It translates to CASSSSGTEVRKLFF.

The rearrangement uses TRBV27 and TRBJ2-7; 10 positions match TRBD2. The CDR3 totals 16 residues. V lost 2 bases to trimming and J lost 1 base; unmatched junction nucleotides: 5. CDR1 MNHEY and CDR2 SMNVEV come from the germline V gene (reference sequence). The CDR3 sequence: CASSLGVAGGSYEQYF. The CDR3 nucleotides read TGTGCCAGCAGTTTAGGGGTAGCGGGGGGTTCCTACGAGCAGTACTTC.

This clone showed up just once. This chain joins TRBV6-1 and TRBJ1-1, with 7 bases that match TRBD1. V was clipped by 6 bases and J by 7 bases; unmatched bases: 11. CDR1 MNHNS and CDR2 SASEGT come from the germline V gene. The CDR3 has 14 amino acids. CDR3 DNA: TGTGCCAGCAGGACCGACAGGGTGGTCGGTGAAGCTTTCTTT. The encoded protein is CASRTDRVVGEAFF.

The chain recombines TRBV6-1 with TRBJ2-7, with TRBD1 matching 9 bases. This CDR3 comprises 14 residues. V lost 6 bases to trimming and J lost 5 bases; unmatched junction nucleotides: 8. In germline, CDR1 is MNHNS, CDR2 SASEGT. Here the CDR3 DNA reads TGTGCCAGCAGCCCGGGACAGGGAGTGGACGAGCAGTACTTC. It codes for CASSPGQGVDEQYF.

The chain carries TRBV5-1 and TRBJ1-2, with D uncertain. Per germline, CDR1 SGHRS and CDR2 YFSETQ. The CDR3 spans 12 residues. V lost 0 bases and J lost 8, with 8 bases in between. CDR3 amino acids: CASSLDSKGYTF. In DNA form, the CDR3 reads TGCGCCAGCAGCTTGGACAGTAAGGGCTACACCTTC.

This clone has just a few counts. The V and J genes are TRBV19 and TRBJ1-2; D perhaps matches TRBD1 (5 bases). Deletions cut 5 bases from V and 7 bases from J, with 14 bases between. This CDR3 is built from 13 residues. Looked up from germline, CDR1 is LNHDA and CDR2 is SQIVND (reference sequence). This chain's CDR3 is CASSPSVRGGYTF. As DNA, the CDR3 is TGTGCCAGTAGTCCTTCGGTTAGGGGTGGCTACACCTTC.

The CDR3 DNA follows: TGCGCCAGCAGCCAAGGGGGCGGGAGCACGCCCACCGGGGAGCTGTTTTTT. Translation: CASSQGGGSTPTGELFF. This sequence joins TRBV4-1 and TRBJ2-2; TRBD2 matches at 7 bases. The CDR3 has 17 residues. In germline, CDR1 is MGHRA, CDR2 YSYEKL. Germline trimming cut 1 base from V and 4 bases from J; bases unmatched to any gene: 9.

The chain has TRBV5-4 and TRBJ2-1; D possibly corresponds to TRBD2 (5 bases). The CDR3 totals 14 residues. Per the germline V gene, CDR1 is SGHNT and CDR2 is YYREEE (reference sequence). V shed 0 bases and J shed 1 base, with 5 bases lying between them. The CDR3 DNA sequence: TGTGCCAGCAGCTTGGGAGGGTCCTACAATGAGCAGTTCTTC. Amino acids: CASSLGGSYNEQFF.

This chain connects TRBV5-1 to TRBJ2-1; 9 positions agree with TRBD1. CDR1 SGHRS and CDR2 YFSETQ come from the germline V gene. CDR3 length: 16 amino acids. Germline trimming cut 4 bases from V and 7 bases from J; bases unmatched to any gene: 12. In nucleotides, the CDR3 is TGCGCCAGCAGCGACTATCCGGGACAGGGCCTAAATGAGCAGTTCTTC. Amino acid sequence: CASSDYPGQGLNEQFF.

The rearrangement joins TRBV9 to TRBJ2-3; 11 bases are a match to TRBD2. V was clipped by 4 bases and J by 2 bases; unmatched bases: 3. This CDR3 has 15 amino acids. Germline-derived CDR1 and CDR2 are SGDLS and YYNGEE. CDR3 coding DNA: TGTGCCAGCAGCAGGACTAGCGGGTTCACAGATACGCAGTATTTT. Protein sequence: CASSRTSGFTDTQYF.

This clone was counted only a few times. The chain joins TRBV5-1 to TRBJ1-2, with TRBD1 identical over 8 bases. V shed 1 base, J shed 7 bases, and the junction held 6 bases outside the gene matches. From germline, CDR1 is SGHRS and CDR2 YFSETQ. CDR3 length: 14 amino acids. The CDR3 nucleotides read TGCGCCAGCAGCTTGTCGACAGGGGAAGGTGGCTACACCTTC. Translating gives CASSLSTGEGGYTF.

J is TRBJ1-2 and V is TRBV30; no clear D gene. This CDR3 comprises 15 residues. Germline V gives CDR1 GTSNPN, CDR2 SVGIG (reference sequence). Trimming removed 3 bases at V and 1 base at J, with 15 bases between. As DNA, the CDR3 is TGTGCCTGGAGCACACCTGGTTCACGTAACTATGGCTACACCTTC. This encodes CAWSTPGSRNYGYTF. Complete variable domain (other parts from reference TRBV30 and TRBJ1-2): SQTIHQWPATLVQPVGSPLSLECTVEGTSNPNLYWYRQAAGRGLQLLFYSVGIGQISSEVPQNLSASRPQDRQFILSSKKLLLSDSGFYLCAWSTPGSRNYGYTFGSGTRLTVV.

The chain is built from TRBV5-1 and TRBJ2-5; TRBD2 matches 10 bases. Losses at the gene ends were 5 bases for V and 4 bases for J; bases not matched to a gene: 5. This CDR3 has 14 residues. Germline assignment: CDR1 SGHRS and CDR2 YFSETQ. The chain's CDR3 is CASRFTSGAETQYF. CDR3 in DNA: TGCGCCAGCAGGTTCACTAGCGGGGCAGAGACCCAGTACTTC.